The sample holds a few counts of the clone carrying this T cell receptor beta chain. This CDR3 is built from 14 residues. Germline CDR1 and CDR2: MNHNS and SASEGT. The germline V and J ends were trimmed by 6 bases and 0 bases, with 9 bases remaining between them. The data originate from a study of response to subunit inactivated influenza vaccine. Via MiXCR, TCRdb re-called the RT-PCR reads, giving one row per CDR3 protein. This sample has 530,000 or so distinct CDR3 sequences; 25% occur once, and the top ten carry approximately 2%. The TCR was taken from a man over 45 who received an inactivated influenza vaccine. Here the sequenced sample was CD4+ T cells sorted from PBMCs, taken 4 to 6 days after vaccination. This chain joins TRBV6-1 and TRBJ2-1, with D possibly TRBD2 on 6 matching bases. The CDR3 DNA sequence: TGTGCCAGCAGACGGGGGAGCTCCTACAATGAGCAGTTCTTC. Its translation: CASRRGSSYNEQFF.